What follows describes a single T cell receptor beta chain. The record originates from a study of blood T cell repertoires in COVID-19. Study context: Sources were T cells, B-cell-depleted T cells, or PBMCs; the material itself was cDNA or gDNA.

Germline V gene data show CDR1 as KGHSH and CDR2 as LQKENI. With V trimmed by 3 bases and J by 7 bases, 7 bases remained unmatched. The CDR3 is 15 residues long. Clones were sequenced by immunoSEQ multiplex PCR, and TCRdb holds only the in-frame ones, with some missing. The sample includes roughly 150,000 clones, 86% seen only once; the top ten take roughly 4%. The gene calls are TRBV18 and TRBJ1-5; 9 bases align to TRBD1. The sequence was obtained from a woman in her 70s with acute or convalescent COVID-19. Sample: peripheral blood. The CDR3 spells CASSPTGGRRQPQHF. Here the CDR3 DNA reads TGTGCCAGCTCACCTACAGGGGGCAGGAGGCAGCCCCAGCATTTT.